This T cell receptor (beta chain) is from a study of T cell responses to AZD1222 COVID-19 vaccine (dated by TCRdb to the early 2020s). Looking at the study overall: Because spike-specific TCR depth and breadth did not differ between the two schedules, AZD1222 recipients who got a second dose at roughly 4 weeks were pooled with those who got a second dose at roughly 12 weeks. TCR sequencing was performed for approximately 240 trial participants, of whom 200 to 220 were given two doses of AZD1222 and some 26 were given two doses of MenACWY control vaccine. Trial participants were enrolled into age subgroups of 18-55, 56-69 and 70-plus years, which contained approximately 150, 28 and 58 TCR-sequenced participants, respectively. Here is what the overall study found, with its caveats: The 56-69-year group was small, and its depth increase did not reach significance, likely because of low power. The vaccine-associated CD4 TCRs covered the entire spike protein, and the dominant responses fell in regions 160-218 and 743-854. Reportedly, almost half of the unique spike-specific TCRs recognized epitopes lying outside the regions that are mutated in the B.1.351 and B.1.1.7 variants. Because no samples from the day 14 peak response were available, repertoires could be characterized only after the peak T cell response. After two AZD1222 doses, both the breadth and the depth of spike-specific TCRs were significantly higher than at day 0 and than in MenACWY recipients. Conclusions about previously exposed vaccinees were limited because only six AZD1222 recipients were SARS-CoV-2 seropositive at baseline. Participants were mostly white British and included more females than males, and it was suggested by the authors that clonal diversity may have been underestimated.

The CDR3 regions of human TCRbeta chains were analyzed by immunosequencing. The authors' analysis ran thus. TCRs in the repertoires were matched against a reference library of SARS-CoV-2-specific TCRs that had been generated with the MIRA antigen-specificity platform. Breadth meant the fraction of unique TCRs that were SARS-CoV-2-associated, whereas depth meant the fraction of total T cells that were SARS-CoV-2-associated. Using the MIRA data, each spike-specific TCR was mapped to the spike region that the TCR reacts to and placed in a CD4 or CD8 class. Log10-transformed breadth and depth values were compared by one-way ANOVA with Sidak's multiple comparisons tests. TCRdb limited this immuneACCESS table to in-frame rearrangements with V and J called. A share of clones is missing; checked studies link under half to unresolved V genes, and the rest is unexplained. The V and J calls and clone size come from that table; D and trimming were worked out from the DNA. The sample table shows 150,000 to 200,000 clones, and approximately 90% are seen once. The ten largest account for 4% to 5.5% of the sample.

With regard to this clone: This clone's antigen is unknown. No base quality values were provided; no much bigger clone lies one nucleotide off.

Per the publication, the time point label means: baseline before first vaccination. Vaccinee samples were obtained from the UK trials COV001 and COV002, which included a single-blind randomized controlled phase 2/3 trial of AZD1222 (ChAdOx1 nCoV-19) in healthy adults. Trial participant PBMC samples were collected at day 0 and day 28 after the second dose for TCRbeta chain sequencing. CDR1 and CDR2, per the germline V gene (reference sequence), are DFQATT and SNEGSKA. V drops 3 bases and J drops 7 bases, leaving 10 bases in between. From its cysteine to its phenylalanine, the CDR3 spans 11 amino acids. CDR3 DNA only is kept here, 33 bases in frame from base 1.

Sequencing used peripheral blood, obtained on day 0 of AZD1222 vaccination. The chain is made from TRBV20-1 and TRBJ2-7; the D gene is perhaps TRBD2, from 5 matching bases. The sequence came from an adult in good health. CDR3 protein: CSARDFPEQYF. The DNA sequence reads TGCAGTGCTAGGGACTTCCCTGAGCAGTACTTC.